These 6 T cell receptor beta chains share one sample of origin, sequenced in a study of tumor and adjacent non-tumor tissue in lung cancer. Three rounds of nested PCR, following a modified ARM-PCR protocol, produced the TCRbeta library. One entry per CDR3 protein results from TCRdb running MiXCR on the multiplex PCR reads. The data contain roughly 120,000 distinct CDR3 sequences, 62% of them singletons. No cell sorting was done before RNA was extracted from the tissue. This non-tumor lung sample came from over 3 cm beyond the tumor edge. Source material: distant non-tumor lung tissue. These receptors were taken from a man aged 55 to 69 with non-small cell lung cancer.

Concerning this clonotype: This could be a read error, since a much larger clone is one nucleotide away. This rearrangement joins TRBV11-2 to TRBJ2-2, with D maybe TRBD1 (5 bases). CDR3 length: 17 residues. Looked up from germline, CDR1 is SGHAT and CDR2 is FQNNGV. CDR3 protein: CASSLGRRGADTEELFF. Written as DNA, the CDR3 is TGTGCCAGCAGCTTAGGAAGAAGGGGCGCAGACACCGAGGAGCTGTTTTTT.

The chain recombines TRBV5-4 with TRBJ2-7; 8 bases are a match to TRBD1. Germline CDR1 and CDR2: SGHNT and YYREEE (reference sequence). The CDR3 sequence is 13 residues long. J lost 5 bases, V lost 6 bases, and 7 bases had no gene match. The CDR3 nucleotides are TGTGCCAGCATCTGGGACAGGCTGCACGAGCAGTACTTC. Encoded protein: CASIWDRLHEQYF.

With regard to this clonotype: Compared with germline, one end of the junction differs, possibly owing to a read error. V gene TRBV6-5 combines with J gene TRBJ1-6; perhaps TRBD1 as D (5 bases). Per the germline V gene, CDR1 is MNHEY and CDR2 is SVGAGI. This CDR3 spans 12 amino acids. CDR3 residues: CARSYVSGALHF. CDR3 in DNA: TGTGCCAGAAGTTACGTATCGGGGGCCCTCCACTTT.

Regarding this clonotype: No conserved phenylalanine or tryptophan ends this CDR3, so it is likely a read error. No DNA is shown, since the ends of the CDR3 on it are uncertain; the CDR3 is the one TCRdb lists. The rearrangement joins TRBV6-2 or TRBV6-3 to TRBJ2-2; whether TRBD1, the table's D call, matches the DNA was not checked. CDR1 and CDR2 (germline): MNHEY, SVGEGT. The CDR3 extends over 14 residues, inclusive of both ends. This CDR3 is CASSYRGGPGELLY.

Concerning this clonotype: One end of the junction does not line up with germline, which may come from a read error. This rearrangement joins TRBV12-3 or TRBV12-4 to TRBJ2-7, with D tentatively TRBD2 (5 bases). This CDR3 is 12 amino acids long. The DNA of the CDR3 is TGTGTCAGCACTTTAGAGGGTTACGAGCAGTACTTC. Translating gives CVSTLEGYEQYF.

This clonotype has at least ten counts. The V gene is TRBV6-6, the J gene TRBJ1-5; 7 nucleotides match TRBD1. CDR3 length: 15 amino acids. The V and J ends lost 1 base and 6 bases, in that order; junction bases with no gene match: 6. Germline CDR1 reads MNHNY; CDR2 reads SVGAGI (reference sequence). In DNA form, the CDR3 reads TGTGCCAGCAGTTACTTGGAGGGGGCAGGTCAGCCCCAGCATTTT. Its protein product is CASSYLEGAGQPQHF.